This is a list of T cell receptor beta chains from one sample in a study of T cells in Graves' hyperthyroidism and ophthalmopathy. TCRdb fed the multiplex PCR reads into MiXCR, producing one record per CDR3 protein. The table has over 450,000 distinct CDR3 sequences, 13% to 15% seen once. Sequenced: blood. The receptors were gathered from a woman under 30 with Graves' hyperthyroidism. CDR3s include the opening cysteine and the closing phenylalanine or tryptophan. Fields, in order: J gene, clone size, D gene, V gene, CDR3 DNA, CDR3 protein. The D gene is left open where the match is weak. Clone sizes are given selectively: once, few, many, or a class where the clone is expanded.

TRBJ1-5	-	-	TRBV5-1	TGCGCCAGCAGCCCGGGGGACCGCCAGGGGATTAGCAATCAGCCCCAGCATTTT	CASSPGDRQGISNQPQHF
TRBJ2-1	many	TRBD2	TRBV7-3	TGTGCCAGCAGCTTACTAGCGGGGGCCCACAATGAGCAGTTCTTC	CASSLLAGAHNEQFF
TRBJ2-6	many	-	TRBV11-2	TGTGCCAGCAGCTTATCGAGGCTGGGCTGGGACCGAGGCTCTGGGGCCAACGTCCTGACTTTC	CASSLSRLGWDRGSGANVLTF
TRBJ1-5	few	-	TRBV3-1	TGTGCCAGCAGCCTTACCCGGGCGAATCAGCCCCAGCATTTT	CASSLTRANQPQHF
TRBJ2-1	-	TRBD2	TRBV12-3/TRBV12-4	TGTGCCAGCAGTTTAATGGGACTAGCGCCTCGGAGCTCCTACAATGAGCAGTTCTTC	CASSLMGLAPRSSYNEQFF
TRBJ2-5	many	-	TRBV29-1	TGCAGCGTTGAACCTAGAGCCGAGACCCAGTACTTC	CSVEPRAETQYF
TRBJ2-1	many	TRBD2	TRBV27	TGTGCCAGCAGTCTACTAGCGGACGGAAACAATGAGCAGTTCTTC	CASSLLADGNNEQFF
TRBJ2-3	many	TRBD1	TRBV30	TGTGCCTGGAGCTTACAGGGGCAGGATACGCAGTATTTT	CAWSLQGQDTQYF
TRBJ2-5	-	TRBD1	TRBV7-2	TGTGCCAGCAGCTTCTCAGGGGGTGCAGAGACCCAGTACTTC	CASSFSGGAETQYF
TRBJ2-6	many	-	TRBV12-3/TRBV12-4	TGTGCCAGCACCAAGGACTCTGGGGCCAACGTCCTGACTTTC	CASTKDSGANVLTF
TRBJ2-1	-	TRBD2	TRBV7-9	TGTGCCAGCAGCTACGAGACTAGCGGGAGGGCCGGTGAGCAGTTCTTC	CASSYETSGRAGEQFF
TRBJ2-2	many	TRBD1	TRBV24-1	TGTGCCACCAGTGAAACTGTGACAGGGGGGACCGGGGAGCTGTTTTTT	CATSETVTGGTGELFF
TRBJ2-7	many	-	TRBV20-1	TGCAGTGCTAGAGATCCCAGGGTTTACGAGCAGTACTTC	CSARDPRVYEQYF
TRBJ2-1	many	-	TRBV5-1	TGCGCCAGCAGCTTGGCCGCCTCAGCGGGTGAGCAGTTCTTC	CASSLAASAGEQFF
TRBJ2-5	many	-	TRBV20-1	TGCAGTGCTCTAAACCTTCTACGTGAAGAGACCCAGTACTTC	CSALNLLREETQYF
TRBJ1-6	many	-	TRBV19	TGTGCCAGTAGTTCTGACAGGACCAATAATTCACCCCTCCACTTT	CASSSDRTNNSPLHF
TRBJ1-4	many	-	TRBV5-6	TGTGCCAGCAGCTACAGGTATACAACAACGAGCAAACTGTTTTTT	CASSYRYTTTSKLFF
TRBJ1-1	many	TRBD1	TRBV29-1	TGCAGCGCCGCCTCTACAGGGGGCTCAGGGGCTTTCTTT	CSAASTGGSGAFF
TRBJ2-6	-	-	TRBV30	TGTGCCTGGAGTGTCCTTTTTGGTAACTCTGGGGCCAACGTCCTGACTTTC	CAWSVLFGNSGANVLTF
TRBJ2-2	few	TRBD1	TRBV5-1	TGCGCCAGCAGCGGCAGTGGGACAGCGAACACCGGGGAGCTGTTTTTT	CASSGSGTANTGELFF
TRBJ2-1	-	-	TRBV24-1	TGTGCCACCAGCCCTAAAAGTGGGTCAGGGCCATACAATGAGCAGTTCTTC	CATSPKSGSGPYNEQFF
TRBJ1-2	-	TRBD1	TRBV20-1	TGCAGTGCTAGGGACAGGGGTAAAGGCTACACCTTC	CSARDRGKGYTF
TRBJ1-1	few	-	TRBV3-1	TGTGCCAGCAGCCATGGGGCTTCTCAAGCTTTCTTT	CASSHGASQAFF
TRBJ1-1	-	-	TRBV30	TGTGCCTGGACGACCCAGGGGTTGGGCACTGAAGCTTTCTTT	CAWTTQGLGTEAFF
TRBJ1-2	once	-	TRBV12-3/TRBV12-4	TGTGCCAGCAGTTCTAACTCCGGGACCTCGATCAGGGACTATGGCTACACCTTC	CASSSNSGTSIRDYGYTF
TRBJ1-1	many	-	TRBV6-1	TGTGCCAGCAGGGTGGGACCGGGGGGGACTGAAGCTTTCTTT	CASRVGPGGTEAFF
TRBJ1-2	many	-	TRBV27	TGTGCCAGCAGTTTCGCGGTTACTGGGGGCTACACCTTC	CASSFAVTGGYTF